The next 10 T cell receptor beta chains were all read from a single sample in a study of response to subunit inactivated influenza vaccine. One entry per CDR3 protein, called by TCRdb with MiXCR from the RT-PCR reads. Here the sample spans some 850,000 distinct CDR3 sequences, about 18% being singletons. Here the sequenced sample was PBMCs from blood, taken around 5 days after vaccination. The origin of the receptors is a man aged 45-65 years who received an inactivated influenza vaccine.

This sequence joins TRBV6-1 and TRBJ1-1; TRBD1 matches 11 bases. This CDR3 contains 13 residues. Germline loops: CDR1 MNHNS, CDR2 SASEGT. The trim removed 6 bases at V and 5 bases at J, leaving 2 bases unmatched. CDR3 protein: CASRGQGVTEAFF. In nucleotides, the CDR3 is TGTGCCAGCAGGGGACAGGGGGTAACTGAAGCTTTCTTT.

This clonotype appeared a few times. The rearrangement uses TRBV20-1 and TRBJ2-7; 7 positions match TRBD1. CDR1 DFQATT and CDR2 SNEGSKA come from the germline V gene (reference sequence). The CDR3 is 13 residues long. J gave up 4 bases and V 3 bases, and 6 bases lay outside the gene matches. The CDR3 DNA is TGCAGTGCTAGTGGCCAGGGGGTTTACGAGCAGTACTTC. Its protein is CSASGQGVYEQYF.

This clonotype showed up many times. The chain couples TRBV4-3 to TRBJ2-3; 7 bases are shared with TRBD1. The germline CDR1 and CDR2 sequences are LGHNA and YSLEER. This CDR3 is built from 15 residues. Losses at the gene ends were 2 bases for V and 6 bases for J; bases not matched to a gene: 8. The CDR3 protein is CASSQRDRPHDTQYF. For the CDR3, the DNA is TGCGCCAGCAGCCAACGGGACAGACCACACGATACGCAGTATTTT.

As DNA, the CDR3 is TGCGCCAGCAAACAGGGGGCGGCTAACACCGGGGAGCTGTTTTTT. It encodes CASKQGAANTGELFF. The chain is built from TRBV5-1 and TRBJ2-2; 9 nucleotides align to TRBD1. V was pared by 6 bases and J by 2 bases, with 5 bases of the junction left unmatched. This CDR3 region has 15 residues. From germline, CDR1 is SGHRS and CDR2 YFSETQ.

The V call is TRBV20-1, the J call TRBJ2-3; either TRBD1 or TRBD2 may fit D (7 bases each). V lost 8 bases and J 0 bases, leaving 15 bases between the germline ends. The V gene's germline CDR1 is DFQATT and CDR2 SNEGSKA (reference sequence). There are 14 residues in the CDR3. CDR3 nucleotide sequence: TGCAGTCCCAGGGGGGGACTTAGCACAGATACGCAGTATTTT. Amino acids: CSPRGGLSTDTQYF.

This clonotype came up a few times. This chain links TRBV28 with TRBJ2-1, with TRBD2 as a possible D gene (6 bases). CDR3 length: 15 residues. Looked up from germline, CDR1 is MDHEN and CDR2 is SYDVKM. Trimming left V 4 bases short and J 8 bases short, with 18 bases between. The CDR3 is CASSSEFGSVHEQFF. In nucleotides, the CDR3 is TGTGCCAGCAGTTCCGAATTCGGGAGTGTCCATGAGCAGTTCTTC.

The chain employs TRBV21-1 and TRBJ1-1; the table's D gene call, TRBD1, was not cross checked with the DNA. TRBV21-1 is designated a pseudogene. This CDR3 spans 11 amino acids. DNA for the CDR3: TGTGCCATTGGGACACTCCGAAGGGCTTTCTTT. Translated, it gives CAIGTLRRAFF.

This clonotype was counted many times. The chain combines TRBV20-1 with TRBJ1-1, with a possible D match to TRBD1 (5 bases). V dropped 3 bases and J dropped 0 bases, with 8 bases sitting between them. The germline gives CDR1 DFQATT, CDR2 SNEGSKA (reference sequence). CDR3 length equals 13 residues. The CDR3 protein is CSASQGLNTEAFF. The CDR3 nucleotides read TGCAGTGCTAGTCAGGGATTGAACACTGAAGCTTTCTTT.

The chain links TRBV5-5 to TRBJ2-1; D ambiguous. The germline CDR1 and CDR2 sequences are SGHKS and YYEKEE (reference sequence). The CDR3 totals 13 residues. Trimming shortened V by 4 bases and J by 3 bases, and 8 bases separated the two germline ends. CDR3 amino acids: CASSPWDYNEQFF. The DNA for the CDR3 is TGTGCCAGCAGCCCGTGGGACTACAATGAGCAGTTCTTC. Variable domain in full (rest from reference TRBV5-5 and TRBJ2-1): DAGVTQSPTHLIKTRGQQVTLRCSPISGHKSVSWYQQVLGQGPQFIFQYYEKEERGRGNFPDRFSARQFPNYSSELNVNALLLGDSALYLCASSPWDYNEQFFGPGTRLTVL.

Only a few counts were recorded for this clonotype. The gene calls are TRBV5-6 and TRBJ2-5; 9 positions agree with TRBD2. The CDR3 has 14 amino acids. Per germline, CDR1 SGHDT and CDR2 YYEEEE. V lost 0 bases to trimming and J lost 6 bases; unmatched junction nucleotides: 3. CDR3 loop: CASSLVSGGKTQYF. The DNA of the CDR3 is TGTGCCAGCAGCTTGGTTAGCGGGGGTAAGACCCAGTACTTC.